This T cell receptor beta chain is from a study of cytomegalovirus exposure and HLA in healthy donors. The table came from immunoSEQ multiplex PCR; TCRdb's copy has only in-frame clones and leaves some out. Of approximately 72,000 clones in the sample, about 93% are singletons; the top ten hold around 0.65%. Germline values: CDR1 MNHNY, CDR2 SVGAGI (reference sequence). CDR3 length: 16 amino acids. V dropped 0 bases and J dropped 1; count of bases not matched to a gene: 3. This sequence was found in a woman younger than 35 in good health and CMV-seronegative. The chain couples TRBV6-6 to TRBJ1-1; TRBD1 aligns across 9 bases. The sample was PBMCs. The CDR3 reads CASSYSTGGWNTEAFF. DNA of the CDR3: TGTGCCAGCAGTTACTCGACAGGGGGATGGAACACTGAAGCTTTCTTT.